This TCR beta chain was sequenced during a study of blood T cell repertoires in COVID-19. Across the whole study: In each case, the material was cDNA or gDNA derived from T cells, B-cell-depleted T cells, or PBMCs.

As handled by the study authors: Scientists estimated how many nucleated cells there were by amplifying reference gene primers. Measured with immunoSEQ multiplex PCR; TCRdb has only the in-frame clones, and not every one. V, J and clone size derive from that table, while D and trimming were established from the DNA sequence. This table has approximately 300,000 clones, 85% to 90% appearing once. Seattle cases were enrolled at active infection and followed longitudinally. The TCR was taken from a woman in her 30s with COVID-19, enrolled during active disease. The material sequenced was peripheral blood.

The CDR3 is CASSQGDSPLRGQYF. DNA of the CDR3: TGTGCCAGCAGCCAAGGGGACAGCCCCCTACGAGGACAGTACTTC. This chain links TRBV3-1 (or the pseudogene TRBV3-2) with TRBJ2-7; 7 nucleotides align to TRBD1. Germline-derived CDR1 and CDR2 are LGHDT and YNNKEL (reference sequence). The CDR3 has 15 amino acids. With 1 base clipped from V and 10 bases from J, the junction kept 13 bases outside the gene matches.